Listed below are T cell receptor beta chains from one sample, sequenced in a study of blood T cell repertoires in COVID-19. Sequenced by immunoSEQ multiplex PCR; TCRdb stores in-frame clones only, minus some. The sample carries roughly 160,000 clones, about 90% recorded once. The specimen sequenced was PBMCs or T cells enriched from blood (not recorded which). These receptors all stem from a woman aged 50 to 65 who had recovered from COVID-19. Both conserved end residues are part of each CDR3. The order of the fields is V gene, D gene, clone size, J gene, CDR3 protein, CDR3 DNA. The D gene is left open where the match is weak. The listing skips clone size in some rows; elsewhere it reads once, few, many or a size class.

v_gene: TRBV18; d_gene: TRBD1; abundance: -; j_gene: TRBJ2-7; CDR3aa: CASSRTGGYEQYF; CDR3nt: TGTGCCAGCTCACGGACAGGGGGCTACGAGCAGTACTTC
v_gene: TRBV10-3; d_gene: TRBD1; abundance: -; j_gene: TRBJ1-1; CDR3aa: CAISEPDRGGTEAFF; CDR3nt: TGTGCCATCAGTGAACCGGACAGGGGAGGCACTGAAGCTTTCTTT
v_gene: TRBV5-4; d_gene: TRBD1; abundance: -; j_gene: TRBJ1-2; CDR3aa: CASSPKQTGEHYGYTF; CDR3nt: TGTGCCAGCAGCCCAAAGCAGACAGGGGAGCACTATGGCTACACCTTC
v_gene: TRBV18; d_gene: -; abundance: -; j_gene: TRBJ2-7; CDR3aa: CASSPEQGTYEQYF; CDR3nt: TGTGCCAGCTCACCAGAACAGGGAACCTACGAGCAGTACTTC
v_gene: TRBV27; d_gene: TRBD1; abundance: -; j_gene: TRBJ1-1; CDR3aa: CASSFDREYAEAFF; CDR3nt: TGTGCCAGCAGTTTCGACAGGGAGTACGCTGAAGCTTTCTTT
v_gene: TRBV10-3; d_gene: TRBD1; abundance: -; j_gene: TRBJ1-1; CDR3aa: CAIKEQGGQYTEAFF; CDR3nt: TGTGCCATCAAAGAACAGGGGGGCCAGTACACTGAAGCTTTCTTT
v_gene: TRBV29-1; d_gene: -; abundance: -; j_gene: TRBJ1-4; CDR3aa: CSVQMAGGEKLFF; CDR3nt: TGCAGCGTTCAGATGGCAGGAGGCGAAAAACTGTTTTTT
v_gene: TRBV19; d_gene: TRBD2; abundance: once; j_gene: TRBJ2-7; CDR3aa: CASSIAGGRVFEQYF; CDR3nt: TGTGCCAGTAGTATAGCCGGCGGGAGAGTATTCGAGCAGTACTTC
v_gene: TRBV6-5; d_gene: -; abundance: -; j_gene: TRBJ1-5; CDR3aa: CASRRGTGNQPQHF; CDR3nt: TGTGCCAGCAGACGCGGGACGGGAAATCAGCCCCAGCATTTT
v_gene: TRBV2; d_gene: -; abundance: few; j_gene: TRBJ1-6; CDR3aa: CASKSREQGVSPLHF; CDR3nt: TGTGCCAGCAAGAGTCGGGAACAGGGAGTTTCACCCCTCCACTTT
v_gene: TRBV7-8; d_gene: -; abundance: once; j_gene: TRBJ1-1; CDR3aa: CASSLVVDTEAFF; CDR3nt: TGTGCCAGCAGCTTAGTAGTGGACACTGAAGCTTTCTTT
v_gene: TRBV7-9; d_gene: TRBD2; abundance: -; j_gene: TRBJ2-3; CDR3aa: CASSPTSGTTDTQYF; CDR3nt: TGTGCCAGCAGCCCGACTAGCGGGACCACAGATACGCAGTATTTT
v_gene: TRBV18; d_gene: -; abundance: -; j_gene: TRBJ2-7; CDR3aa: CASSPILVSSYEQYF; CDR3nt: TGTGCCAGCTCACCAATACTTGTATCCTCCTACGAGCAGTACTTC
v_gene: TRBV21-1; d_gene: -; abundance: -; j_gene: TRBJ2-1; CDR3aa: CASINSGPYNEQFF; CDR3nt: TGTGCCAGCATAAATAGCGGGCCCTACAATGAGCAGTTCTTC
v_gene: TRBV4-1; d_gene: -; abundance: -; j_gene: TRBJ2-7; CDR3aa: CASSQFGPLSSYEQYF; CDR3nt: TGCGCCAGCAGCCAATTTGGGCCCTTAAGCTCCTACGAGCAGTACTTC
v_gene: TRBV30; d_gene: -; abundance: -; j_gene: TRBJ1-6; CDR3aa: CAWSRSSLYNSPLHF; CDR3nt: TGTGCCTGGAGCAGATCCAGTCTCTATAATTCACCCCTCCACTTT
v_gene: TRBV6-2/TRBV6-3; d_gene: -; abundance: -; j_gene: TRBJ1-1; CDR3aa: CASSYSSMAGTEAFF; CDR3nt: TGTGCCAGCAGTTACTCGAGTATGGCAGGGACTGAAGCTTTCTTT
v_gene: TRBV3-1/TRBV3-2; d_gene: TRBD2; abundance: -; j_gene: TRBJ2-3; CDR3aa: CASSQERLAGSTDTQYF; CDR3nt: TGTGCCAGCAGCCAAGAGCGCCTAGCGGGGAGCACAGATACGCAGTATTTT
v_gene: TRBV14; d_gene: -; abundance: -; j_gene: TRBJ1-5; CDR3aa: CASSQDGQPQHF; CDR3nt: TGTGCCAGCAGCCAAGACGGGCAGCCCCAGCATTTT
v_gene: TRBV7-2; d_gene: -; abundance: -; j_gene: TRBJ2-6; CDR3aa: CASSLAVAGANVLTF; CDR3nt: TGTGCCAGCAGCTTGGCGGTGGCTGGGGCCAACGTCCTGACTTTC
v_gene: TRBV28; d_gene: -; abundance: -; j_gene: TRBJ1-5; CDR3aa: CASSQQGRGNQPQHF; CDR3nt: TGTGCCAGCAGCCAACAGGGACGGGGCAATCAGCCCCAGCATTTT
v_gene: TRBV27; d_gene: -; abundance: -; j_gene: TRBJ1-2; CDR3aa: CASTPHSGGDGYTF; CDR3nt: TGTGCCAGCACCCCTCATTCCGGGGGTGATGGCTACACCTTC
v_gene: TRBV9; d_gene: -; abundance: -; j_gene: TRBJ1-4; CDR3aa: CASSALQGGNEKLFF; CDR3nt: TGTGCCAGCAGCGCCCTACAGGGCGGTAATGAAAAACTGTTTTTT
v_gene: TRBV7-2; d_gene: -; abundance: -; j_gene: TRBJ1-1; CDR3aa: CASSFGLMNTEAFF; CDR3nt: TGTGCCAGCAGCTTCGGACTAATGAACACTGAAGCTTTCTTT
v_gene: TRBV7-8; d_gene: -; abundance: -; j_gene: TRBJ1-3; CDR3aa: CASSSDPGNTIYF; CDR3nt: TGTGCCAGCAGCTCAGATCCAGGAAACACCATATATTTT
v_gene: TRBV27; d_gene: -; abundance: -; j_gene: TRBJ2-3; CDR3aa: CANNPVREGTDTQYF; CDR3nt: TGTGCCAACAATCCGGTCAGGGAGGGCACAGATACGCAGTATTTT
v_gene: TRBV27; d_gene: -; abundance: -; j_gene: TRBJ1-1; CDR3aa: CASSLLGAGITEAFF; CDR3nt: TGTGCCAGCAGTTTATTAGGGGCAGGGATCACTGAAGCTTTCTTT
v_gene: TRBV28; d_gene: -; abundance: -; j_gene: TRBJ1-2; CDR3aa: CASSRPPGFYGYTF; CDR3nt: TGTGCCAGCAGTAGACCCCCGGGGTTCTATGGCTACACCTTC
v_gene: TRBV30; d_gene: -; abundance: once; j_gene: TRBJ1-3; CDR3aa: CAWSLDRSGNTIYF; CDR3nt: TGTGCCTGGAGTTTAGACAGGTCTGGAAACACCATATATTTT
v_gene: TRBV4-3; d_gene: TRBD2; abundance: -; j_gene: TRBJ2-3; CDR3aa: CASSQGGVGLKADTQYF; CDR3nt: TGCGCCAGCAGCCAGGGAGGGGTCGGACTAAAGGCAGATACGCAGTATTTT
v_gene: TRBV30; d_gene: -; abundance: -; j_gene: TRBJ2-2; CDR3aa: CAWKGVANTGELFF; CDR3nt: TGTGCCTGGAAGGGGGTGGCGAACACCGGGGAGCTGTTTTTT
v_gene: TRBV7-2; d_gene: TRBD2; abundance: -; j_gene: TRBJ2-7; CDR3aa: CASSLVAGGGEQYF; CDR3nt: TGTGCCAGCAGCTTAGTAGCGGGAGGAGGCGAGCAGTACTTC
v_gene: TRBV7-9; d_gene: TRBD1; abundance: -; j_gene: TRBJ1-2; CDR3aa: CASSPDRTGEGRVYTF; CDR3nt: TGTGCCAGCAGCCCCGATAGGACAGGGGAAGGACGTGTCTACACCTTC
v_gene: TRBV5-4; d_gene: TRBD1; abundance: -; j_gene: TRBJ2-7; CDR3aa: CASSLTGQAYEQYF; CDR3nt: TGTGCCAGCAGCTTGACCGGACAGGCCTACGAGCAGTACTTC
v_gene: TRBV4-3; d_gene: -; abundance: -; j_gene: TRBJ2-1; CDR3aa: CASSQDLRSSYNEQFF; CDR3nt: TGCGCCAGCAGCCAAGACTTGCGGAGCTCCTACAATGAGCAGTTCTTC
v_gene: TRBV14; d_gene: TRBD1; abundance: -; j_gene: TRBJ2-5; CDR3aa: CASSQDRTGGRETQYF; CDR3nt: TGTGCCAGCAGCCAAGATCGGACAGGGGGCAGGGAGACCCAGTACTTC
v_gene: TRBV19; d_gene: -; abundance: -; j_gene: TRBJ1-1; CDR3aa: CASSIRGTTEAFF; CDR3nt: TGTGCCAGTAGTATACGGGGTACCACTGAAGCTTTCTTT
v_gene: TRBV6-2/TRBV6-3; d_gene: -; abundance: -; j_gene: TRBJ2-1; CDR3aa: CASSYSSGGQSSYNEQFF; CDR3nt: TGTGCCAGCAGTTACTCGAGCGGCGGCCAGAGCTCCTACAATGAGCAGTTCTTC
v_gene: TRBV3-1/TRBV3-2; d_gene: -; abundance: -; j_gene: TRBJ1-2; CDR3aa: CASSQEGHVKNYGYTF; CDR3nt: TGTGCCAGCAGCCAAGAGGGACACGTGAAGAACTATGGCTACACCTTC
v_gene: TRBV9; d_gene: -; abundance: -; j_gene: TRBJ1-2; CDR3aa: CASSASTGTYNYGYTF; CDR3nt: TGTGCCAGCAGCGCTTCAACGGGGACTTATAACTATGGCTACACCTTC
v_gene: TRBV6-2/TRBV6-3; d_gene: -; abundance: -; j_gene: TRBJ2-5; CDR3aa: CASSQTAYQETQYF; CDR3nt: TGTGCCAGCAGTCAGACAGCCTACCAAGAGACCCAGTACTTC
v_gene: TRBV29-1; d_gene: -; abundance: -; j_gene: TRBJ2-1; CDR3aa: CSVLGVREQFF; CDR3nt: TGCAGCGTTCTAGGGGTACGGGAGCAGTTCTTC
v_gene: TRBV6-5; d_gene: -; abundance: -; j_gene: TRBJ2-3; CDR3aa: CASKTRDSSTDTQYF; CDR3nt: TGTGCCAGCAAAACTAGGGATTCTAGCACAGATACGCAGTATTTT
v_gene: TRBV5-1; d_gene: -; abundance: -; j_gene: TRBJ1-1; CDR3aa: CASSWAGSGRNTEAFF; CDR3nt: TGCGCCAGCAGCTGGGCGGGGTCAGGGCGGAACACTGAAGCTTTCTTT
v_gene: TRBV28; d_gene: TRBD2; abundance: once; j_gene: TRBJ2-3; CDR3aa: CASSVGLAGRTDTQYF; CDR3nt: TGTGCCAGCAGCGTAGGACTAGCGGGCCGCACAGATACGCAGTATTTT
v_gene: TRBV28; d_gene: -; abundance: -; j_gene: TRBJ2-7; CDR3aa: CASSQGYEQYF; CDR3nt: TGTGCCAGCAGCCAGGGTTACGAGCAGTACTTC
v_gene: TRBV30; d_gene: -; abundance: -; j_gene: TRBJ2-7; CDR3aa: CAWSGGGQIRYEQYF; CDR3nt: TGTGCCTGGAGCGGAGGGGGACAGATCCGCTACGAGCAGTACTTC
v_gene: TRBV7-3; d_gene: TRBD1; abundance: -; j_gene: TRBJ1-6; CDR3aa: CASSLFGQGGNSPLHF; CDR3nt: TGTGCCAGCAGCCTTTTCGGACAGGGGGGGAATTCACCCCTCCACTTT
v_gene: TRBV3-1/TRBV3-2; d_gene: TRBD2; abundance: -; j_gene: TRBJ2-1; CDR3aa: CASSLRLAGDNEQFF; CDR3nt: TGTGCCAGCAGCCTCCGACTAGCGGGAGACAATGAGCAGTTCTTC
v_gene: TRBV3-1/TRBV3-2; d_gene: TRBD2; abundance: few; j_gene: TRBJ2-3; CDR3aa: CASSSTSGATDTQYF; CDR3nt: TGTGCCAGCAGCTCGACTAGCGGGGCCACAGATACGCAGTATTTT
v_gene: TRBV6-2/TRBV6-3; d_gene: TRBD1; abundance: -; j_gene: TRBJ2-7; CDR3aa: CASSYWGQGTYEQYF; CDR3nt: TGTGCCAGCAGTTACTGGGGACAGGGAACCTACGAGCAGTACTTC